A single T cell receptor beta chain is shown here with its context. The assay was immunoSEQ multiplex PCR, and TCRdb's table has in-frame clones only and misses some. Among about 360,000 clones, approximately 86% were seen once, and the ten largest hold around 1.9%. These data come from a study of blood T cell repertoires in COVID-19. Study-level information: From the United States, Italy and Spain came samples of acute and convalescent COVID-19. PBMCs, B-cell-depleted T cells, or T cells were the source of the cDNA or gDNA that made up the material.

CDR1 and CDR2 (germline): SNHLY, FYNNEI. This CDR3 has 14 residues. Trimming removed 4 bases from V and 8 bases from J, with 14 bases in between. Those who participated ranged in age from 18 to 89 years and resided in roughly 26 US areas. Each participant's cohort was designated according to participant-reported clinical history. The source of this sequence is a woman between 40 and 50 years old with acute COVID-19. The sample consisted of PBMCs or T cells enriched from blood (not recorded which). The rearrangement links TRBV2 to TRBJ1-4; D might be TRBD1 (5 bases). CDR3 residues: CASSGGRPGEKLFF. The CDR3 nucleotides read TGTGCCAGCAGTGGGGGCAGGCCAGGCGAAAAACTGTTTTTT.